Here is one T cell receptor beta chain with its context. The antigen is unknown. The PCR used 60 Vbeta and 13 Jbeta primers. Clones were sequenced by immunoSEQ multiplex PCR, and TCRdb holds only the in-frame ones, with some missing. This sample's table reports more than 70,000 clones. These data originate in a study of cytomegalovirus exposure and HLA in healthy donors. Findings of the study overall: An Asian-associated ancestry cluster reportedly showed fewer N-insertions than the roughly 670-donor mean in a later analysis. Later analysis identified several of the most significant clusters that appeared linked to common viral pathogens. Previous analysis showed most TCR beta V segments were productive about 90% or about 30% of the time. Later analysis associated a missense DCLRE1C variant with TCR beta V- and J-gene trimming.

The CDR3 sequence is 15 residues long. Germline loops: CDR1 SGHNT, CDR2 YYREEE (reference sequence). The V segment lost 2 bases and the J segment 7 bases; nucleotides outside the gene matches: 10. The sequence came from an older woman in good health and CMV-seronegative. The chain couples TRBV5-4 to TRBJ2-3; 7 nucleotides align to TRBD2. The specimen sequenced was PBMCs. DNA for the CDR3: TGTGCCAGCAGCTTAAAAGAGGCTAGCGGAAATACGCAGTATTTT. Its protein is CASSLKEASGNTQYF.